Listed here are 21 T cell receptor beta chains from one sample, sequenced in a study of beta chain features in type 1 diabetes. The isolated RNA, all of it, was reverse transcribed, so expressed TCRB transcripts were what got sequenced. Generated by immunoSEQ multiplex PCR, the TCRdb table keeps only in-frame clones and is missing some. The profile covers about 320,000 clones, with 11% to 15% appearing a single time and about 6.7% taken by the ten largest. Sequencing was performed on central memory CD4+ T cells from blood. The origin of the receptors is a man aged 30 to 45 in good health.

The chain couples TRBV29-1 to TRBJ2-2, with D possibly being TRBD1 or TRBD2 (5 bases each). The CDR3 runs to 16 residues. The germline V and J ends were trimmed by 3 bases and 4 bases, with 18 bases remaining between them. Germline lookup yields CDR1 SQVTM and CDR2 ANQGSEA. The CDR3 region is CSVEDMSWGSTGELFF. The CDR3 DNA sequence: TGCAGCGTTGAGGATATGAGCTGGGGGAGCACCGGGGAGCTGTTTTTT.

At least ten counts were recorded for this clone. V gene TRBV5-5 combines with J gene TRBJ2-2; unclear D gene. The V end was cut by 2 bases, the J end by 7 bases, with 6 bases between. The CDR3 spans 12 residues. Per the germline V gene, CDR1 is SGHKS and CDR2 is YYEKEE (reference sequence). The CDR3 DNA reads TGTGCCAGCAGCTTTATAAACGGGGAGCTGTTTTTT. Translating it yields CASSFINGELFF.

This clone was detected only a few times. The rearrangement links TRBV5-1 to TRBJ2-2, with D hard to call. This CDR3 spans 13 amino acids. The germline gives CDR1 SGHRS, CDR2 YFSETQ. Trimming stripped 0 bases from V and 6 bases from J, with 6 bases between. The CDR3 nucleotides read TGCGCCAGCAGCTTGGGACATGCCGGGGAGCTGTTTTTT. It is translated as CASSLGHAGELFF.

This clone appeared a few times. The chain carries TRBV5-1 and TRBJ2-3, with 8 positions matching TRBD2. J gave up 3 bases and V 3 bases, and 9 bases lay outside the gene matches. From germline, CDR1 is SGHRS and CDR2 YFSETQ. The CDR3 runs 16 residues. The CDR3 here is CASSSMREARTDTQYF. In DNA, the CDR3 is TGCGCCAGCAGCTCCATGCGGGAGGCGAGGACAGATACGCAGTATTTT.

The CDR3 here is CSAESLETQYF. In DNA form, the CDR3 reads TGCAGTGCGGAGTCTCTGGAGACCCAGTACTTC. The chain uses TRBV20-1 and TRBJ2-5; D unclear. CDR3 length equals 11 residues. Trimming took off 6 bases at V and 5 bases at J, with 10 bases between the two ends. The V gene's germline CDR1 is DFQATT and CDR2 SNEGSKA (reference sequence).

Turning to this clone: Distinct nucleotide sequences in the sample also encode this CDR3. The chain is built from TRBV5-1 and TRBJ1-1, with D possibly being TRBD1 (6 bases). Trimming removed 2 bases from V and 0 bases from J, with 8 bases in between. The CDR3 consists of 14 residues. Germline V gene data show CDR1 as SGHRS and CDR2 as YFSETQ. The CDR3 nucleotides read TGCGCCAGCAGCTTAGGGGGTATGAACACTGAAGCTTTCTTT. Amino acid sequence: CASSLGGMNTEAFF.

This chain links TRBV27 with TRBJ1-1; a possible D gene is TRBD1 (6 bases). The V and J ends lost 7 bases and 9 bases respectively, with 18 bases between them. From germline, CDR1 is MNHEY and CDR2 SMNVEV (reference sequence). This CDR3 spans 13 amino acids. This CDR3 reads CASNKGGGGKAFF. DNA for the CDR3: TGTGCCAGCAATAAAGGGGGAGGGGGAAAAGCTTTCTTT.

This clone was seen only a few times. The chain links TRBV19 to TRBJ2-5, with TRBD1 matching 8 bases. With 5 bases clipped from V and 4 bases from J, the junction kept 3 bases outside the gene matches. Germline values: CDR1 LNHDA, CDR2 SQIVND (reference sequence). The CDR3 sequence is 13 residues long. The CDR3 nucleotides are TGTGCCAGTAGTTTCAGGGGGCGAGAGACCCAGTACTTC. This translates into CASSFRGRETQYF. Together with reference TRBV19 and TRBJ2-5, the CDR3 gives the full variable domain: DGGITQSPKYLFRKEGQNVTLSCEQNLNHDAMYWYRQDPGQGLRLIYYSQIVNDFQKGDIAEGYSVSREKKESFPLTVTSAQKNPTAFYLCASSFRGRETQYFGPGTRLLVL.

This clone showed up many times. J is TRBJ2-1 and V is TRBV7-9; D may correspond to TRBD1 or TRBD2 (5 bases each). This CDR3 has 14 amino acids. Germline CDR1 reads SEHNR; CDR2 reads FQNEAQ (reference sequence). The germline V and J ends were trimmed by 0 bases and 5 bases, with 8 bases remaining between them. The CDR3 nucleotides are TGTGCCAGCAGCTTAGCTGGGGGTCACAATGAGCAGTTCTTC. Encoded protein: CASSLAGGHNEQFF.

This chain connects TRBV4-3 to TRBJ1-4, with D hard to call. Deletions cut 1 base from V and 8 bases from J, with 5 bases between. The germline V gene encodes CDR1 LGHNA and CDR2 YSLEER. The CDR3 is made up of 12 amino acids. The CDR3 DNA is TGCGCCAGCAGCCAAGGTCCCGAAAAACTGTTTTTT. It codes for CASSQGPEKLFF.

In its sample, this clone was seen a few times. V usage is TRBV7-3 and J usage is TRBJ1-5, with D perhaps TRBD1 (5 bases). CDR1 and CDR2 (germline): SGHTA, FQGTGA. The CDR3 extends over 13 amino acids. The germline V and J ends were trimmed by 3 bases and 7 bases, with 10 bases remaining between them. The CDR3 region has the DNA TGTGCCAGCAGCTTGGGGGAGATCCAGCCCCAGCATTTT. Protein: CASSLGEIQPQHF.

This clone was recorded a few times. The V gene is TRBV18, the J gene TRBJ2-3; the match to TRBD2 covers 11 bases. The CDR3 contains 17 residues. The germline CDR1 and CDR2 sequences are KGHSH and LQKENI. V lost 0 bases and J lost 1; bases outside the gene matches: 3. CDR3 bases: TGTGCCAGCTCACCACCGACTAGCGGGGAGCGCACAGATACGCAGTATTTT. This encodes CASSPPTSGERTDTQYF.

In this sample, this clone turned up many times. This rearrangement joins TRBV5-5 to TRBJ2-7, with 7 nucleotides matching TRBD2. The CDR3 runs to 16 residues. V shed 0 bases, J shed 5 bases, and the junction held 11 bases outside the gene matches. The germline gives CDR1 SGHKS, CDR2 YYEKEE (reference sequence). CDR3: CASSLAMGGNEHEQYF. The CDR3, as DNA: TGTGCCAGCAGCTTGGCCATGGGGGGGAACGAACACGAGCAGTACTTC.

This rearrangement joins TRBV4-3 to TRBJ1-2, with 8 bases identical to TRBD1. V was clipped by 1 base and J by 5 bases; unmatched bases: 12. CDR1 is LGHNA and CDR2 is YSLEER in the germline V gene. The CDR3 length is 17 residues. As DNA, the CDR3 is TGCGCCAGCAGCCAAGTCTCCGGGACAGGAGGACCTTATGGCTACACCTTC. The encoded protein is CASSQVSGTGGPYGYTF.

The genes are TRBV5-1 and TRBJ2-1, with D maybe TRBD2 (6 bases). This CDR3 region has 14 residues. The V gene lost 5 bases and the J gene lost 5 bases, with 14 bases spanning the gap. The germline V gene encodes CDR1 SGHRS and CDR2 YFSETQ. The CDR3 DNA is TGCGCCAGCAGTTCAGGCGGGGTCCACAATGAGCAGTTCTTC. Translation gives CASSSGGVHNEQFF. The variable domain in full, completed from reference TRBV5-1 and TRBJ2-1, reads KAGVTQTPRYLIKTRGQQVTLSCSPISGHRSVSWYQQTPGQGLQFLFEYFSETQRNKGNFPGRFSGRQFSNSRSEMNVSTLELGDSALYLCASSSGGVHNEQFFGPGTRLTVL.

This clone was recorded a few times. The V call is TRBV11-2, the J call TRBJ2-1, with D uncertain. Trimming left V 4 bases short and J 7 bases short, with 11 bases between. The V gene's germline CDR1 is SGHAT and CDR2 FQNNGV. The CDR3 length is 13 residues. CDR3 sequence (DNA): TGTGCCAGCAGCTCGGCTATGAGGAATGAGCAGTTCTTC. Translating gives CASSSAMRNEQFF.

This clone was counted between two and nine times. The J gene is TRBJ2-7, the V gene TRBV29-1, with TRBD1 matching over 8 bases. Germline CDR1 and CDR2: SQVTM and ANQGSEA. V dropped 5 bases and J dropped 6; count of bases not matched to a gene: 9. The CDR3 contains 13 residues. The CDR3 nucleotides read TGCAGCGTTAGGTGGGACAGGAAGGGCGAGCAGTACTTC. Residues: CSVRWDRKGEQYF.

The rearrangement links TRBV4-1 to TRBJ1-4; the D gene is possibly TRBD1 (5 bases). Trimming removed 8 bases from V and 7 bases from J, with 23 bases in between. Germline assignment: CDR1 MGHRA and CDR2 YSYEKL. CDR3 size: 16 residues. In DNA form, the CDR3 reads TGCGCCAGCGCAATGGAGGGACGGCCGACGAGTGAAAAACTGTTTTTT. As protein: CASAMEGRPTSEKLFF.

This chain joins TRBV9 and TRBJ2-3; D gene ambiguous. This CDR3 spans 15 amino acids. V was clipped by 0 bases and J by 0 bases, with 8 bases between them. The germline gives CDR1 SGDLS, CDR2 YYNGEE. The CDR3: CASSVGPSSTDTQYF. Written as DNA, the CDR3 is TGTGCCAGCAGCGTAGGCCCCTCTAGCACAGATACGCAGTATTTT. Drawing the rest from reference TRBV9 and TRBJ2-3, the complete variable domain is DSGVTQTPKHLITATGQRVTLRCSPRSGDLSVYWYQQSLDQGLQFLIQYYNGEERAKGNILERFSAQQFPDLHSELNLSSLELGDSALYFCASSVGPSSTDTQYFGPGTRLTVL.

This chain joins TRBV7-2 and TRBJ1-3; TRBD1 matches at 7 bases. V shed 5 bases and J 1 base; nucleotides not matched to a gene: 8. The germline V gene has CDR1 SGHTA and CDR2 FQGNSA. This CDR3 contains 16 residues. The CDR3 protein is CASSPAGGGSGNTIYF. In nucleotides, the CDR3 is TGTGCCAGCAGCCCCGCAGGGGGGGGGTCTGGAAACACCATATATTTT.

The V gene is TRBV11-2, the J gene TRBJ2-1, with a tentative D call TRBD2 (7 bases). The V end lost 2 bases, the J end lost 0 bases, and 14 bases lay between the germline ends. Per germline, CDR1 SGHAT and CDR2 FQNNGV. The CDR3 covers 17 residues. DNA for the CDR3: TGTGCCAGCAGCTTAAGGGGGGGGCAGAACTCCTACAATGAGCAGTTCTTC. This translates into CASSLRGGQNSYNEQFF.